A single sample is the source of the 20 T cell receptor beta chains below, sequenced in a study of cytomegalovirus exposure and HLA in healthy donors. The PCR ran on 60 Vbeta and 13 Jbeta primers. TCRdb's copy holds only in-frame clones and misses some; the assay was immunoSEQ multiplex PCR. The sample lists fewer than 250,000 clones, more than 75% occurring once. The sample taken for sequencing was PBMCs. These receptors were collected from a man aged 25 to 40 in good health and CMV-seronegative.

This clone appeared once. The chain joins TRBV28 to TRBJ1-1; TRBD1 matches at 7 bases. V shed 6 bases and J 5 bases; nucleotides not matched to a gene: 6. Germline assignment: CDR1 MDHEN and CDR2 SYDVKM. The CDR3 sequence is 13 residues long. In nucleotides, the CDR3 is TGTGCCAGCAGCCAGACAGGGTGGACTGAAGCTTTCTTT. Amino acid sequence: CASSQTGWTEAFF. Complete variable domain (other parts from reference TRBV28 and TRBJ1-1): DVKVTQSSRYLVKRTGEKVFLECVQDMDHENMFWYRQDPGLGLRLIYFSYDVKMKEKGDIPEGYSVSREKKERFSLILESASTNQTSMYLCASSQTGWTEAFFGQGTRLTVV.

This clone has a handful of counts. The chain links TRBV5-1 to TRBJ1-2; 7 nucleotides match TRBD1. The CDR3 runs to 16 residues. CDR1 SGHRS and CDR2 YFSETQ come from the germline V gene. V dropped 5 bases and J dropped 0; count of bases not matched to a gene: 10. The CDR3 is CASRNIATGANYGYTF. CDR3 DNA: TGCGCCAGCAGGAATATCGCCACAGGGGCTAACTATGGCTACACCTTC.

In its sample, this clone was seen once. CDR3 in amino acids: CASSLDRGRELFF. The CDR3 nucleotides read TGTGCCAGCAGCCTTGACAGGGGCCGGGAGCTGTTTTTT. The chain is built from TRBV7-8 and TRBJ2-2, with 8 bases lining up with TRBD1. CDR1 is SGHVS and CDR2 is FQNEAQ in the germline V gene. Trimming removed 5 bases from V and 9 bases from J; junction bases left unmatched: 5. The CDR3 is 13 residues long.

The CDR3 sequence: CASSLTGRANTEAFF. CDR3 nucleotide sequence: TGTGCCAGCAGCCTGACGGGCAGGGCGAACACTGAAGCTTTCTTT. The genes are TRBV28 and TRBJ1-1, with D possibly TRBD1 on 5 matching bases. Germline values: CDR1 MDHEN, CDR2 SYDVKM. V was clipped by 6 bases and J by 1 base, with 15 bases between them. CDR3 size: 15 residues.

The chain combines TRBV7-2 with TRBJ2-5, with 9 positions matching TRBD2. Gene TRBJ2-7 matches the end of the DNA better, so the J call may be wrong. This CDR3 is built from 15 residues. Germline V gives CDR1 SGHTA, CDR2 FQGNSA. The CDR3 is CASSFSGGASYEQYF. CDR3 nucleotide sequence: TGTGCCAGCAGCTTTAGCGGGGGTGCCTCCTACGAGCAGTACTTC.

The chain links TRBV12-1 to TRBJ1-1; TRBD1, the table's D call, lacks a check against the DNA. TRBV12-1 is a recognized pseudogene. This CDR3 contains 15 residues. The CDR3 nucleotides read TGTGCCAGCAGCTACCCGGACAGGGCAGACACTGAAGCTTTCTTT. The encoded protein is CASSYPDRADTEAFF.

This CDR3 is CASSLDRDDYTF. For the CDR3, the DNA is TGTGCCAGCAGCTTGGACAGGGACGACTACACCTTC. The V gene is TRBV5-4, the J gene TRBJ1-2; the D gene is possibly TRBD1 (6 bases). V lost 0 bases to trimming and J lost 10 bases, with 10 bases between them. This CDR3 contains 12 residues. Per the germline V gene, CDR1 is SGHNT and CDR2 is YYREEE (reference sequence).

Only a few counts were recorded for this clone. J is TRBJ2-5 and V is TRBV18, with D possibly matching TRBD1 (6 bases). Trimming cost V 3 bases and J 1 base, with 15 bases left between them. CDR1 is KGHSH, CDR2 LQKENI, per germline. CDR3 length equals 16 residues. The CDR3, as DNA: TGTGCCAGCTCACCGGTGCCTCGGGACACCCAAGAGACCCAGTACTTC. It encodes CASSPVPRDTQETQYF.

The chain combines TRBV4-1 with TRBJ2-1; 10 bases map to TRBD2. CDR1 MGHRA and CDR2 YSYEKL come from the germline V gene. This CDR3 comprises 18 residues. V lost 0 bases to trimming and J lost 5 bases; unmatched junction nucleotides: 10. The CDR3 DNA reads TGCGCCAGCAGCCAAGATCTTGGGCTAGCGGGAGAGGACAATGAGCAGTTCTTC. It translates to CASSQDLGLAGEDNEQFF.

This chain connects TRBV11-1 to TRBJ2-5; D is unclear. The V gene's germline CDR1 is SGHAT and CDR2 FQDESV (reference sequence). CDR3 length: 12 residues. The germline V and J ends were trimmed by 3 bases and 4 bases, with 6 bases remaining between them. This CDR3 reads CASSFTGETQYF. The DNA for the CDR3 is TGTGCCAGCAGCTTCACGGGAGAGACCCAGTACTTC.

The chain has TRBV2 and TRBJ1-5; the D gene is possibly TRBD1 (6 bases). V was shortened by 7 bases and J by 2 bases, with 12 bases between the two germline ends. The CDR3 totals 14 residues. Germline loops: CDR1 SNHLY, CDR2 FYNNEI. The CDR3 DNA reads as TGTGCCAGCAAGGGGGATGTTGGCAATCAGCCCCAGCATTTT. The encoded protein is CASKGDVGNQPQHF.

This clone was seen repeatedly, ten times or more. V usage is TRBV29-1 and J usage is TRBJ2-1; 10 bases are shared with TRBD1. The germline V gene encodes CDR1 SQVTM and CDR2 ANQGSEA. CDR3 size: 13 residues. Germline trimming cut 6 bases from V and 6 bases from J; bases unmatched to any gene: 5. The CDR3 here is CSVRGTGVNEQFF. The CDR3 region has the DNA TGCAGCGTACGCGGGACAGGGGTCAATGAGCAGTTCTTC.

This chain joins TRBV6-5 and TRBJ1-4, with TRBD1 matching over 12 bases. V lost 4 bases and J lost 8; bases outside the gene matches: 2. This CDR3 spans 14 amino acids. Germline assignment: CDR1 MNHEY and CDR2 SVGAGI. The CDR3 sequence is CASSWGQGAEKLFF. CDR3 bases: TGTGCCAGCAGTTGGGGACAGGGGGCGGAAAAACTGTTTTTT.

The V and J genes are TRBV11-3 and TRBJ2-1; 9 positions match TRBD2. The CDR3 is 18 amino acids. Trimming took 1 base from V and 0 from J; bases not matched to a gene: 7. Looked up from germline, CDR1 is SGHNT and CDR2 is YENEEA. CDR3: CASSLGPAGGSSYNEQFF. In nucleotides, the CDR3 is TGTGCCAGCAGCTTAGGCCCAGCGGGGGGTAGCTCCTACAATGAGCAGTTCTTC.

This chain joins TRBV7-2 and TRBJ2-7; 9 nucleotides align to TRBD1. The V segment lost 5 bases and the J segment 5 bases; nucleotides outside the gene matches: 10. Germline CDR1 is SGHTA and CDR2 is FQGNSA. The CDR3 loop spans 15 amino acids. The CDR3 nucleotides read TGTGCCAGCAGCCGAGTCCGACAGGGGGGAAACGAGCAGTACTTC. It codes for CASSRVRQGGNEQYF.

The chain employs TRBV23-1 and TRBJ2-7, with D possibly matching TRBD2 (6 bases). TRBV23-1 is filed as an ORF, its function uncertain. The CDR3 covers 15 residues. Between the trimmed V and J ends, which lost 1 base and 1 base, there was a span of 11 bases. Here the CDR3 DNA reads TGCGCCAGCAGTCAATGGCGGAGGGGATCCTACGAGCAGTACTTC. Protein: CASSQWRRGSYEQYF.

The rearrangement joins TRBV19 to TRBJ1-1, with D possibly matching TRBD1 (5 bases). This CDR3 has 15 residues. Germline V gene data show CDR1 as LNHDA and CDR2 as SQIVND (reference sequence). The germline V and J ends were trimmed by 4 bases and 0 bases, with 12 bases remaining between them. The CDR3 loop is CASSTPGKMNTEAFF. The CDR3 DNA reads TGTGCCAGTAGTACGCCAGGGAAAATGAACACTGAAGCTTTCTTT.

The chain combines TRBV7-9 with TRBJ2-7; no reliable D call. CDR3 size: 13 residues. Germline V gives CDR1 SEHNR, CDR2 FQNEAQ (reference sequence). V was trimmed by 5 bases and J by 3 bases, leaving 11 bases between them. The CDR3, as DNA: TGTGCCAGCAGCGATCAGGCAGGCTACGAGCAGTACTTC. As protein: CASSDQAGYEQYF.

J is TRBJ2-2 and V is TRBV25-1; D uncertain. The CDR3 extends over 16 amino acids. The germline V gene encodes CDR1 MGHDK and CDR2 SYGVNS. V was pared by 4 bases and J by 2 bases, with 14 bases between. The CDR3 nucleotides read TGTGCCAGCAGTGGAGGTTGGCAGAGAAACACCGGGGAGCTGTTTTTT. Translating it yields CASSGGWQRNTGELFF.

Of note for this clone: A read error may produce the germline difference seen at one junction end. The rearrangement links TRBV30 to TRBJ2-6, with a weak D call TRBD1 (5 bases). Per germline, CDR1 GTSNPN and CDR2 SVGIG (reference sequence). The CDR3 spans 13 residues. In DNA form, the CDR3 reads TGTGCCTGGACCCAGTCTGGGGCCAACGGCCTGACTTTC. Translated, it gives CAWTQSGANGLTF.